This T cell receptor (beta chain) was captured in a study of response to subunit inactivated influenza vaccine. Each CDR3 protein is one row after TCRdb ran MiXCR on the RT-PCR reads. This table has 450,000 to 700,000 distinct CDR3 sequences, around 13% appearing once. Germline CDR1 reads ENHRY; CDR2 reads SYGVKD. V lost 9 bases to trimming and J lost 0 bases; unmatched junction nucleotides: 5. The CDR3 sequence is 14 residues long. Whole-study findings and limits: New T cells are recruited in small numbers by each seasonal influenza vaccination, according to the authors' suggestion.

About this clonotype itself: The antigen is unknown.

The V call is TRBV10-3, the J call TRBJ1-3; 7 bases align to TRBD1. The sequencing here drew on PBMCs from blood, taken 11 to 12 days after vaccination. The source of this sequence is a man aged 45-65 years who received an inactivated influenza vaccine. The CDR3 region has the DNA TGTGCCATAGGGGACAGCTACTCTGGAAACACCATATATTTT. It encodes CAIGDSYSGNTIYF.